The text below deals with one T cell receptor (beta chain). What it recognizes is unknown. TCRdb's table, derived via immunoSEQ multiplex PCR, lists solely in-frame clones and lacks some. There are about 24,000 clones in the sample; 75% to 90% occur only once, and roughly 17% lies in the top ten. V dropped 7 bases and J dropped 4 bases, with 14 bases sitting between them. The CDR3 loop spans 14 amino acids. Germline V gene sequence: CDR1 SGHTA, CDR2 FQGNSA. These data belong to a study of OX40 agonist ivuxolimab in advanced cancers. Study-wide findings and caveats: Mean expanded clone counts were higher in CD8+ than CD4+ T cells.

This sequence joins TRBV7-2 and TRBJ2-1, with D uncertain. This TCR was sampled from an adult with an advanced solid tumor such as melanoma, head and neck, liver or kidney cancer. Source: CD4+ or CD8+ T cells sorted from blood, taken in a trial of the OX40 agonist ivuxolimab. As DNA, the CDR3 is TGTGCCAGCACCACCGTAGACATGTACAATGAGCAGTTCTTC. As protein: CASTTVDMYNEQFF.